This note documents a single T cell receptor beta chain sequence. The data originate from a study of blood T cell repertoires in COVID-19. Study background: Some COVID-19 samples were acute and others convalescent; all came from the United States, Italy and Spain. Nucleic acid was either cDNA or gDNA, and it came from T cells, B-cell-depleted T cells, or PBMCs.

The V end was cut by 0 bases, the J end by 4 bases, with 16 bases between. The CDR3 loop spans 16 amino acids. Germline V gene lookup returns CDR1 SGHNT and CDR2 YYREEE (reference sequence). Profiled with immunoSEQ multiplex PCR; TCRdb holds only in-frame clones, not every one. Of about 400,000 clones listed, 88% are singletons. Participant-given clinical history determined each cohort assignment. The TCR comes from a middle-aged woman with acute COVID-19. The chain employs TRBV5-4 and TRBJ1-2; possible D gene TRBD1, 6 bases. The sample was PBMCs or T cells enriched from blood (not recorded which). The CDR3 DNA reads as TGTGCCAGCAGCTTGGATGGCCAGGGGCCCTCCTATGGCTACACCTTC. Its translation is CASSLDGQGPSYGYTF.